The TCR beta chain described here comes from a study of spatial heterogeneity in lung cancer. The CDR3 is 15 amino acids. Germline values: CDR1 SGHTA, CDR2 FQGNSA. V was trimmed by 2 bases and J by 1 base, leaving 8 bases between them. This clonotype showed up many times. Its antigen is unidentified. As to time point: blood at routine non-recurrence follow-up after resection. Points from the study as a whole: Ubiquitous expanded tumor TCRs were seen in blood more at resection than at follow-up.

TCRdb reprocessed the 5' RACE reads with MiXCR, giving one entry per CDR3 protein. This table has under 25,000 distinct CDR3 sequences, 9% to 10% appearing once. The sequenced sample was PBMCs, obtained at follow-up. The chain combines TRBV7-2 with TRBJ2-2; TRBD1 or TRBD2 may be the D gene (5 bases each). This TCR came from a female donor with early-stage non-small cell lung cancer. The CDR3 is CASSLWGRNTGELFF. CDR3 DNA sequence: TGTGCCAGCAGCTTATGGGGGAGGAACACCGGGGAGCTGTTTTTT.